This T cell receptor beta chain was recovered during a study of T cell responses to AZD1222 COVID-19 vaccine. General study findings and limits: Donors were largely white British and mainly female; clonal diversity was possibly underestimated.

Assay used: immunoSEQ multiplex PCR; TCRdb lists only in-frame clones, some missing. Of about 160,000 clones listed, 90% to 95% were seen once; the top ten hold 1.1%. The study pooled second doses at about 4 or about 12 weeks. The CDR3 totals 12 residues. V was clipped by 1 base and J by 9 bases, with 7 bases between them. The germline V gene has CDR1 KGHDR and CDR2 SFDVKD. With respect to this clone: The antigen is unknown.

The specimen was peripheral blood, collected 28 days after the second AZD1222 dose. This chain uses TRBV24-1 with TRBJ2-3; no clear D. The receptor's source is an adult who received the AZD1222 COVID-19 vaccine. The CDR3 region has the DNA TGTGCCACCAGTGATTTACGAGGAACGCAGTATTTT. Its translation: CATSDLRGTQYF.